The clone carrying this TCR beta chain was recorded a few times. A 5'RACE template-switching step, the method used to make TCR cDNA, added a universal primer site and UMIs. TCRdb analysed the 5' RACE reads with MiXCR anew, one entry per CDR3 protein. Of 300,000 to 400,000 distinct CDR3 sequences in the sample, about 4% were seen once. This record belongs to a study of T cells after yellow fever vaccination. Study-wide context: Some fractions had low cell numbers, and these were prepared with SMART-Seq v4 Ultra Low Input.

Germline V CDR1 and CDR2: MNHEY, SVGEGT. The V gene lost 6 bases and the J gene lost 4 bases, with 9 bases spanning the gap. This CDR3 region has 12 residues. The chain couples TRBV6-2 or TRBV6-3 to TRBJ1-1; unclear D gene. The source of this sequence is a man aged 18 to 35 who received the YFV17D yellow fever vaccine. The specimen comprised PBMCs, sampled 5 days after the yellow fever booster vaccination. The CDR3 sequence is CASRKLATEAFF. The CDR3, as DNA: TGTGCCAGCAGGAAGCTGGCCACTGAAGCTTTCTTT.